This entry concerns a single T cell receptor (beta chain). From its re-call of the 5' RACE reads, TCRdb lists each CDR3 protein once, without DNA. The data show some 440,000 distinct CDR3 sequences, and the top ten clones hold about 2.2%. These data originate in a study of monozygotic twins with inflammatory bowel disease. The CDR3 loop spans 16 amino acids. Looked up from germline, CDR1 is SEHNR and CDR2 is FQNEAQ (reference sequence). Sequencing was performed on blood. This sequence was found in a human donor with ulcerative colitis or Crohn's disease, or a healthy co-twin of an affected twin (not recorded which). This rearrangement joins TRBV7-9 to TRBJ2-2; checking the TCRdb D call of TRBD1 is not possible without DNA. This CDR3 is CASSPKDRENTGELFF.